Listed below are T cell receptor beta chains from one sample, sequenced in a study of CD8 T cells in Susac syndrome. TCRdb passed the immunoSEQ multiplex PCR reads through MiXCR, listing each CDR3 protein once. The data show roughly 200,000 distinct CDR3 sequences, about 94% seen once. Sequenced material: CD4+ T cells from PBMCs. These receptors all come from a human donor with multiple sclerosis. The CDR3 runs from the conserved cysteine through the conserved F or W. The D gene is left open where the match is weak. Size is stated for part of the rows, as once, few or many counts, or as a class when the clone is expanded.

CDR3nt	CDR3aa	d_gene	len	v_gene	abundance	j_gene
TGTGCTAGTGGATCAGGGGGGAACACTGAAGCTTTCTTT	CASGSGGNTEAFF	TRBD1	13	TRBV12-5	once	TRBJ1-1
TGTGCCTGGAGTGTTTTTGAGGGGGCGAGGGGCTACACCTTC	CAWSVFEGARGYTF	TRBD1	14	TRBV30	NA	TRBJ1-2
TGTGCCAGCAGCGAGCGGGACAGAAGCACAGATACGCAGTATTTT	CASSERDRSTDTQYF	NA	15	TRBV6-1	NA	TRBJ2-3
TGTGCCTGGAGTGTCGGAGGAGGTCAGCCCCAGCATTTT	CAWSVGGGQPQHF	NA	13	TRBV30	NA	TRBJ1-5
TGTGCCAGTAGTATAGTTTGGACAGGGTACACTGAAGCTTTCTTT	CASSIVWTGYTEAFF	TRBD1	15	TRBV19	NA	TRBJ1-1
TGTGCCAGCAGCCAAGCTGGGCCAGGGCGAAATTCACCCCTCCACTTT	CASSQAGPGRNSPLHF	NA	16	TRBV3-1	NA	TRBJ1-6
TGTGCCAGCAGCTCGGGCAGGGGGCCCAATGAGCAGTTCTTC	CASSSGRGPNEQFF	TRBD1	14	TRBV7-9	NA	TRBJ2-1
TGCAGTGCTAGAGCGGGGGAAGACTATAATTCACCCCTCCACTTT	CSARAGEDYNSPLHF	NA	15	TRBV20-1	NA	TRBJ1-6
TGCAGTGCTCCACGCGACAGCACTTTTAACACTGAAGCTTTCTTT	CSAPRDSTFNTEAFF	NA	15	TRBV20-1	once	TRBJ1-1
TGTGCCAGCAGTTCGACAGGAGGGGCCTACGAGCAGTACTTC	CASSSTGGAYEQYF	NA	14	TRBV27	once	TRBJ2-7
TGTGCCATCAGTGAACAGGGGAATGAGCAGTTCTTC	CAISEQGNEQFF	TRBD1	12	TRBV10-3	NA	TRBJ2-1
TGTGCCAGCAGCCCACGACCGGCGGGACTAGGGGGCGAGACCCAGTACTTC	CASSPRPAGLGGETQYF	NA	17	TRBV9	NA	TRBJ2-5
TGTGCCAGCAGCTTAGTGGGGGATAATTCACCCCTCCACTTT	CASSLVGDNSPLHF	NA	14	TRBV7-3	NA	TRBJ1-6
TGCAGCGTTTCTGACGTGAGTCCCAAAAACATTCAGTACTTC	CSVSDVSPKNIQYF	NA	14	TRBV29-1	NA	TRBJ2-4
TGCAGCGCTGATCAAATTAAGGGACCGATGAACACTGAAGCTTTCTTT	CSADQIKGPMNTEAFF	NA	16	TRBV29-1	NA	TRBJ1-1
TGTGCCACCAGCAGGGGGGCTAGCGAGGACACAGATACGCAGTATTTT	CATSRGASEDTDTQYF	NA	16	TRBV15	NA	TRBJ2-3
TGTGCCAGCAGCCTACAGACGTTGGGACTAGCGGTCACAGATACGCAGTATTTT	CASSLQTLGLAVTDTQYF	TRBD2	18	TRBV6-2/TRBV6-3	NA	TRBJ2-3
TGCGCCAGCAGCCAACCCGGACAGGGGGCAGATACGCAGTATTTT	CASSQPGQGADTQYF	TRBD1	15	TRBV4-1	NA	TRBJ2-3
TGCAGTGCTAGGGGGCAAAGAGGGTCCTACAATGAGCAGTTCTTC	CSARGQRGSYNEQFF	NA	15	TRBV20-1	NA	TRBJ2-1
TGTGCCAGCAGCCAACCCGGTGGGGGCACTGAAGCTTTCTTT	CASSQPGGGTEAFF	NA	14	TRBV3-1	NA	TRBJ1-1
TGTGCCAGCACCTCCGACAGGGAAGGGGGCTATGGCTACACCTTC	CASTSDREGGYGYTF	TRBD1	15	TRBV7-9	NA	TRBJ1-2
TGTGCCATCCTCCAGAGCGACAGGGCGACCGGGGCCAACGTCCTGACTTTC	CAILQSDRATGANVLTF	TRBD1	17	TRBV2	NA	TRBJ2-6